What follows are 15 T cell receptor beta chains derived from one specimen sequenced in a study. From the 5' RACE reads, TCRdb called clonotypes with MiXCR, one entry per CDR3 protein. Of some 62,000 distinct CDR3 sequences in the sample, almost 30% were seen once. The specimen was tumor-infiltrating naive CD4+ T cells sorted from the breast tumor. Subset described: naive CD4+ T cells, CD4+CD45RA+CD25-. These TCRs come from a female donor with breast cancer.

The J gene is TRBJ1-2, the V gene TRBV7-9, with no clear D. CDR3 length: 13 residues. V dropped 1 base and J dropped 4 bases, with 7 bases sitting between them. Germline lookup yields CDR1 SEHNR and CDR2 FQNEAQ (reference sequence). DNA for the CDR3: TGTGCCAGCAGCTTAGATTCCGGCTATGGCTACACCTTC. Protein sequence: CASSLDSGYGYTF. Variable domain in full (rest from reference TRBV7-9 and TRBJ1-2): DTGVSQNPRHKITKRGQNVTFRCDPISEHNRLYWYRQTLGQGPEFLTYFQNEAQLEKSRLLSDRFSAERPKGSFSTLEIQRTEQGDSAMYLCASSLDSGYGYTFGSGTRLTVV.

The chain recombines TRBV4-1 with TRBJ2-1, with 15 bases lining up with TRBD2. V trimming: 1 base; J trimming: 5 bases; junction bases outside the gene matches: 0. CDR3 length equals 16 residues. Germline loops: CDR1 MGHRA, CDR2 YSYEKL. CDR3 sequence reads: CASSQGTSGGDNEQFF. CDR3 coding DNA: TGCGCCAGCAGCCAAGGGACTAGCGGGGGGGACAATGAGCAGTTCTTC.

Points on this clonotype: A much larger clone differs from this one at a single base, so this may be a read error. The chain carries TRBV7-6 and TRBJ2-7, with 11 positions matching TRBD1. Trimming at V came to 5 bases and at J to 4 bases, leaving 7 bases not matched to a gene. There are 15 residues in the CDR3. Per the germline V gene, CDR1 is SGHVS and CDR2 is FNYEAQ. The CDR3 DNA is TGTGCCAGCAGCCCGGGACAGGGGGGCGGGTACGAGCAGTACTTC. Amino acid sequence: CASSPGQGGGYEQYF.

A note on this clonotype: One end of the junction varies from germline; a read error may be responsible. The chain recombines TRBV5-1 with TRBJ1-1, with D possibly TRBD1 on 5 matching bases. Per the germline V gene, CDR1 is SGHRS and CDR2 is YFSETQ. There are 14 residues in the CDR3. CDR3 loop: CTSSLARGDTEAFF. In DNA form, the CDR3 reads TGCACCAGCAGCTTGGCCCGGGGCGACACTGAAGCTTTCTTT.

V and J are TRBV18 and TRBJ1-1; D call uncertain. This CDR3 spans 15 amino acids. Trimming removed 3 bases at V and 2 bases at J, with 13 bases between. Germline loops: CDR1 KGHSH, CDR2 LQKENI. CDR3 region: CASSPLRVDNTEAFF. CDR3 sequence (DNA): TGTGCCAGCTCACCCCTTAGGGTGGATAACACTGAAGCTTTCTTT.

V usage is TRBV11-3 and J usage is TRBJ2-1; TRBD2 matches at 9 bases. The trim removed 2 bases at V and 6 bases at J, leaving 5 bases unmatched. The CDR3 length is 15 residues. Per the germline V gene, CDR1 is SGHNT and CDR2 is YENEEA. Here the CDR3 DNA reads TGTGCCAGCAGCTTAATAAGCGGGGGGCTCAATGAGCAGTTCTTC. Amino acids: CASSLISGGLNEQFF.

This clonotype was seen more than once but under ten times. At one boundary the junction diverges from the germline segment, which might be a read error. V gene TRBV20-1 combines with J gene TRBJ1-2, with 7 positions matching TRBD1. This CDR3 contains 12 residues. Germline V gives CDR1 DFQATT, CDR2 SNEGSKA (reference sequence). The CDR3 nucleotides are TGCAGTGCTGGAGAGGGGGCGACGGGCTACACCTTC. Its protein is CSAGEGATGYTF.

The chain uses TRBV6-1 and TRBJ1-5; a possible D gene is TRBD1 (6 bases). CDR3 length equals 13 residues. The germline V gene has CDR1 MNHNS and CDR2 SASEGT. V was pared by 5 bases and J by 11 bases, with 16 bases between. The CDR3 protein is CASSTRQVKAQHF. CDR3 DNA sequence: TGTGCCAGCAGTACCAGACAGGTCAAGGCCCAGCATTTT.

This clonotype was picked up a small number of times. This rearrangement joins TRBV5-1 to TRBJ1-1; TRBD1 matches at 10 bases. Germline assignment: CDR1 SGHRS and CDR2 YFSETQ. V was clipped by 4 bases and J by 1 base; unmatched bases: 7. This CDR3 contains 16 residues. The CDR3 spells CASSPGQGGSNTEAFF. The CDR3 coding sequence is TGCGCCAGCAGCCCCGGACAGGGGGGGTCGAACACTGAAGCTTTCTTT. The full variable domain, completed using reference TRBV5-1 and TRBJ1-1, is KAGVTQTPRYLIKTRGQQVTLSCSPISGHRSVSWYQQTPGQGLQFLFEYFSETQRNKGNFPGRFSGRQFSNSRSEMNVSTLELGDSALYLCASSPGQGGSNTEAFFGQGTRLTVV.

There are a few counts of this clonotype. The CDR3 reads CASSVAHEPSYNEQFF. The CDR3 nucleotides are TGTGCCAGCAGCGTAGCTCACGAGCCCTCCTACAATGAGCAGTTCTTC. The rearrangement joins TRBV9 to TRBJ2-1; D is uncertain. The germline CDR1 and CDR2 sequences are SGDLS and YYNGEE. V lost 0 bases to trimming and J lost 0 bases, with 10 bases between them. The CDR3 has 16 residues.

The chain recombines TRBV10-3 with TRBJ2-5; 8 bases match TRBD2. The J segment lost 5 bases and the V segment lost 4 bases, leaving 3 bases of the junction unmatched. Looked up from germline, CDR1 is ENHRY and CDR2 is SYGVKD. CDR3 size: 13 residues. The DNA for the CDR3 is TGTGCCATCAGTGGTAGCGGGGTGGAGACCCAGTACTTC. It yields the protein CAISGSGVETQYF.

The chain couples TRBV5-1 to TRBJ2-1; possible D gene TRBD1, 5 bases. Germline lookup yields CDR1 SGHRS and CDR2 YFSETQ. The length of the CDR3 is 15 residues. Trimming took off 0 bases at V and 8 bases at J, with 15 bases between the two ends. The CDR3 spells CASSLEGSLWDEQFF. The CDR3 bases are TGCGCCAGCAGCTTGGAGGGGTCCCTTTGGGATGAGCAGTTCTTC. Complete variable domain (other parts from reference TRBV5-1 and TRBJ2-1): KAGVTQTPRYLIKTRGQQVTLSCSPISGHRSVSWYQQTPGQGLQFLFEYFSETQRNKGNFPGRFSGRQFSNSRSEMNVSTLELGDSALYLCASSLEGSLWDEQFFGPGTRLTVL.

This clonotype has a handful of counts. The V and J genes are TRBV5-1 and TRBJ1-4; D is uncertain. The V end was cut by 5 bases, the J end by 5 bases, with 13 bases between. The germline V gene has CDR1 SGHRS and CDR2 YFSETQ. This CDR3 contains 14 residues. CDR3 amino acids: CASRRSGVNEKLFF. DNA of the CDR3: TGCGCCAGCAGAAGGTCGGGAGTGAATGAAAAACTGTTTTTT. Looking up the rest from reference TRBV5-1 and TRBJ1-4 gives the full variable domain: KAGVTQTPRYLIKTRGQQVTLSCSPISGHRSVSWYQQTPGQGLQFLFEYFSETQRNKGNFPGRFSGRQFSNSRSEMNVSTLELGDSALYLCASRRSGVNEKLFFGSGTQLSVL.

This clonotype was counted a few times. The chain is built from TRBV7-3 and TRBJ2-1; 10 nucleotides agree with TRBD2. Unmatched junction bases numbered 7, after V lost 3 bases and J lost 8 bases. The germline gives CDR1 SGHTA, CDR2 FQGTGA. This CDR3 comprises 15 residues. The DNA of the CDR3 is TGTGCCAGCAGCTTCTCCAGCGGGGGGGCGGATGAGCAGTTCTTC. Encoded protein: CASSFSSGGADEQFF. The full variable domain, with the rest looked up from reference TRBV7-3 and TRBJ2-1, is GAGVSQTPSNKVTEKGKYVELRCDPISGHTALYWYRQSLGQGPEFLIYFQGTGAADDSGLPNDRFFAVRPEGSVSTLKIQRTERGDSAVYLCASSFSSGGADEQFFGPGTRLTVL.

The chain links TRBV2 to TRBJ2-1; D is unresolved. V was trimmed by 7 bases and J by 10 bases, leaving 8 bases between them. Germline CDR1 reads SNHLY; CDR2 reads FYNNEI. The CDR3 is 10 amino acids. CDR3 in DNA: TGTGCCAGCACTTTAGGAGAGCAGTTCTTC. Protein: CASTLGEQFF. The full variable domain, with the rest looked up from reference TRBV2 and TRBJ2-1, is EPEVTQTPSHQVTQMGQEVILRCVPISNHLYFYWYRQILGQKVEFLVSFYNNEISEKSEIFDDQFSVERPDGSNFTLKIRSTKLEDSAMYFCASTLGEQFFGPGTRLTVL.